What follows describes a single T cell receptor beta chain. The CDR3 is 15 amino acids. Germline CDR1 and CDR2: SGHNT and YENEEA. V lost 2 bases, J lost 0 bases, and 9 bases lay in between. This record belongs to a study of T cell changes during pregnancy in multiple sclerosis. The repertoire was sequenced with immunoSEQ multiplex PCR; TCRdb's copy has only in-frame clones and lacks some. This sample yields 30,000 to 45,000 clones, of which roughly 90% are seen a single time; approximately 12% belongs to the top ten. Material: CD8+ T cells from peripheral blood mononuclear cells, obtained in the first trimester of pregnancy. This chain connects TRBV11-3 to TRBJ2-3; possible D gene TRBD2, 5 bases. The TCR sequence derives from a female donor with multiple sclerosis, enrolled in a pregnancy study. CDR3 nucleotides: TGTGCCAGCAGCTTATCTGCGGGCAGCACAGATACGCAGTATTTT. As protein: CASSLSAGSTDTQYF.